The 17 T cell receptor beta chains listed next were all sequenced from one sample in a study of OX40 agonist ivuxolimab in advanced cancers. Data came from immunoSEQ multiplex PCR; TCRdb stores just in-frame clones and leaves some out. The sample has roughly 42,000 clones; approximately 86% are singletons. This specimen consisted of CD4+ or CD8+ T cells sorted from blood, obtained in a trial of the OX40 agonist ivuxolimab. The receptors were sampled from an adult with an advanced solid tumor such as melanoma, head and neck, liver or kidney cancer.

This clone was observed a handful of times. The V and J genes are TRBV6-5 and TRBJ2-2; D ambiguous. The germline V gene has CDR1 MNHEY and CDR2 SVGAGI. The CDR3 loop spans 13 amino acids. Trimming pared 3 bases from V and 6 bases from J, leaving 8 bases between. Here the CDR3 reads CASSYSWAGELFF. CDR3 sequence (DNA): TGTGCCAGCAGTTATAGCTGGGCCGGGGAGCTGTTTTTT.

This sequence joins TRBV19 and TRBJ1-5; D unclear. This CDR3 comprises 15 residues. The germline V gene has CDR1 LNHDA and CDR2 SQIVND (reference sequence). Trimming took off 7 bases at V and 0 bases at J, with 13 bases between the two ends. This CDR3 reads CASIPGIYSNQPQHF. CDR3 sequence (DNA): TGTGCCAGTATCCCCGGTATCTATAGCAATCAGCCCCAGCATTTT.

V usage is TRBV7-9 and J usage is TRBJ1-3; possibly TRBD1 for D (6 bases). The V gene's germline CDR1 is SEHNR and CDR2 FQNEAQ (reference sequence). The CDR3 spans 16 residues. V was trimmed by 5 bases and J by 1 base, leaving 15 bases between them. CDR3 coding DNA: TGTGCCAGCAGCCCGTTACAGGGCCCGTCTGGAAACACCATATATTTT. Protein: CASSPLQGPSGNTIYF.

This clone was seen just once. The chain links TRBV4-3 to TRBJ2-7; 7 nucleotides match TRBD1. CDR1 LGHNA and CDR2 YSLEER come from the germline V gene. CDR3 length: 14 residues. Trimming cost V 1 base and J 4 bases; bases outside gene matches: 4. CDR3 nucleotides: TGCGCCAGCAGCCAAGGAGGGACAGATTACGAGCAGTACTTC. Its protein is CASSQGGTDYEQYF.

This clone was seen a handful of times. The CDR3 loop is CASSTSQAYGYTF. As DNA, the CDR3 is TGTGCCAGCAGCACCTCACAGGCCTATGGCTACACCTTC. The chain couples TRBV11-2 to TRBJ1-2, with D possibly TRBD1 on 5 matching bases. This CDR3 comprises 13 residues. CDR1 is SGHAT, CDR2 FQNNGV, per germline. With 5 bases removed from V and 4 bases from J, the gap between germline ends came to 11 bases.

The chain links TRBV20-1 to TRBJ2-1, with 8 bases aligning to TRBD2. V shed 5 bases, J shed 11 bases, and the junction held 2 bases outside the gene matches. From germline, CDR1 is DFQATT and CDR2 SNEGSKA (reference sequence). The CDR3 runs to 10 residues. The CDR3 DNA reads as TGCAGTGCTGCGGGGGGCCAGCAGTTCTTC. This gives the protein CSAAGGQQFF.

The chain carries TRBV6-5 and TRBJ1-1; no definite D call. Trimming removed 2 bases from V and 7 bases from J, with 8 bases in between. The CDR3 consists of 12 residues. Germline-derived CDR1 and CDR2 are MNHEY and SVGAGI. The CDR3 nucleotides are TGTGCCAGCAGTTACCCCATGAGTGAAGCTTTCTTT. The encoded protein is CASSYPMSEAFF.

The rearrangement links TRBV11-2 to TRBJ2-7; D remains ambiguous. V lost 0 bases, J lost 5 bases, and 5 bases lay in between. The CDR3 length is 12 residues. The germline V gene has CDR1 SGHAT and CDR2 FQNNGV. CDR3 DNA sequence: TGTGCCAGCAGCTTAGATCTGAACGAGCAGTACTTC. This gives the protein CASSLDLNEQYF.

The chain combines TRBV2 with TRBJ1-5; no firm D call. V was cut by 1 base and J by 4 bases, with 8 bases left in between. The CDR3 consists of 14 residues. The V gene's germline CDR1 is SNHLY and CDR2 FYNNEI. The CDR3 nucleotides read TGTGCCAGCAGTGAAGGAAGCTTTAATCAGCCCCAGCATTTT. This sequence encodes CASSEGSFNQPQHF.

The CDR3 DNA is TGTGCCAGCAGCCGGACTAGCGGATATTCCTACAATGAGCAGTTCTTC. It is translated as CASSRTSGYSYNEQFF. The chain links TRBV7-2 to TRBJ2-1; 10 nucleotides align to TRBD2. The CDR3 covers 16 residues. Germline CDR1 is SGHTA and CDR2 is FQGNSA. The junction had 5 bases not matched to a gene; V was cut back by 5 bases and J by 1 base. The whole variable domain, remainder taken from reference TRBV7-2 and TRBJ2-1, is GAGVSQSPSNKVTEKGKDVELRCDPISGHTALYWYRQSLGQGLEFLIYFQGNSAPDKSGLPSDRFSAERTGGSVSTLTIQRTQQEDSAVYLCASSRTSGYSYNEQFFGPGTRLTVL.

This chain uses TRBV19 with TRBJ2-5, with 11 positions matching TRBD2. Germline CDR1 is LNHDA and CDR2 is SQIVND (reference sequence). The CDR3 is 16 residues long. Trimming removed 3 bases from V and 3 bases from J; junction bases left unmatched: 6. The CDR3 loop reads CASSILSGGAEETQYF. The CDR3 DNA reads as TGTGCCAGTAGTATTCTTAGCGGGGGGGCCGAAGAGACCCAGTACTTC.

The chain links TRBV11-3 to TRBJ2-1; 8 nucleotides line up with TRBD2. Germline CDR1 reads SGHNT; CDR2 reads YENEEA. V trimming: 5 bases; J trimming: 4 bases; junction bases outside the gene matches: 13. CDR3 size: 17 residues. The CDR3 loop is CASSLAPSGSHYNEQFF. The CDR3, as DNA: TGTGCCAGCAGCCTGGCCCCGAGCGGGAGCCATTACAATGAGCAGTTCTTC.

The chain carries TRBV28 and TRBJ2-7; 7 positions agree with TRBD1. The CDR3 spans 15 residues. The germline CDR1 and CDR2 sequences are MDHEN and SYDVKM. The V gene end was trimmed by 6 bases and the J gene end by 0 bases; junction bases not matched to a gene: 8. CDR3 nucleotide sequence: TGTGCCAGCAGCCCCGGGACAGCTTCCTCCTACGAGCAGTACTTC. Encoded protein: CASSPGTASSYEQYF.

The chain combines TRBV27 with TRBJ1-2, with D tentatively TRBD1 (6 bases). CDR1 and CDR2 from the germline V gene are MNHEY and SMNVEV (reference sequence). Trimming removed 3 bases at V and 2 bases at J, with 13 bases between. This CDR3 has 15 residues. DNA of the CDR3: TGTGCCAGCAGTTTGAGCCAGGGGATGAACTATGGCTACACCTTC. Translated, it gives CASSLSQGMNYGYTF.

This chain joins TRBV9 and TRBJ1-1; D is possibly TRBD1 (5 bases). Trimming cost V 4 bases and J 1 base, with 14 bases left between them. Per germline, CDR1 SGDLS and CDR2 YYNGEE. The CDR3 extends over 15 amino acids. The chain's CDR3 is CASSLGGTANTEAFF. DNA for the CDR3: TGTGCCAGCAGCTTGGGTGGGACGGCGAACACTGAAGCTTTCTTT.

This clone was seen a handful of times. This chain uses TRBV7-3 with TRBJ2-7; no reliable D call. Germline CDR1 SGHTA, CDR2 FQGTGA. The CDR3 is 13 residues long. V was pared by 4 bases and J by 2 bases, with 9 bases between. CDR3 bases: TGTGCCAGCAGCTCGACACCTACCTACGAGCAGTACTTC. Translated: CASSSTPTYEQYF.

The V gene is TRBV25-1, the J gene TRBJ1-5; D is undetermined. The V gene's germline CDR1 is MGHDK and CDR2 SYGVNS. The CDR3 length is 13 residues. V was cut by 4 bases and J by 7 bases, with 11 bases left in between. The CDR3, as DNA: TGTGCCAGCAGTGCCCGGGAGGGCCAGCCCCAGCATTTT. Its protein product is CASSAREGQPQHF.